What follows is one T cell receptor beta chain and its context. What antigen it recognizes has not been identified. Base-call qualities are not available, and no considerably larger clone is one nucleotide away. This sample was taken from a study of T cell changes during pregnancy in multiple sclerosis (dated by TCRdb to 2018 to 2020). Some background on the complete study: Changes in the T cell repertoire over the course of pregnancy were examined in this study in women with multiple sclerosis.

Library generation was performed with the immunoSEQ multiplex PCR assay. As stored in TCRdb, this immuneACCESS dataset retains in-frame rearrangements with V and J assigned. A fraction of the clones does not appear; measured against another copy, unresolved V genes explain less than half of the discrepancy, and the remainder lacks a known reason. In this sample the table shows 70,000 to 95,000 clones, 90% to 95% of which occur a single time. The top ten hold over 3.5% of the sample. A distance of 10 bases separates the germline ends of V and J, which lose 9 bases and 1 base respectively. From the cysteine through the phenylalanine, the CDR3 covers 13 amino acids. Solely the CDR3 DNA is kept, with 39 bases framed from the first base. In the germline V gene, CDR1 corresponds to MNHEY and CDR2 to SVGAGI.

The V and J genes are TRBV6-5 and TRBJ2-1; TRBD2 is a weak D gene call, 5 bases matching. Sequencing used peripheral blood, obtained in the first trimester of pregnancy. This sequence was found in a female donor with multiple sclerosis, enrolled in a pregnancy study. The CDR3 loop reads CASSDWSYNEQFF. The nucleotide sequence reads TGTGCCAGTTCGGACTGGTCCTACAATGAGCAGTTCTTC.